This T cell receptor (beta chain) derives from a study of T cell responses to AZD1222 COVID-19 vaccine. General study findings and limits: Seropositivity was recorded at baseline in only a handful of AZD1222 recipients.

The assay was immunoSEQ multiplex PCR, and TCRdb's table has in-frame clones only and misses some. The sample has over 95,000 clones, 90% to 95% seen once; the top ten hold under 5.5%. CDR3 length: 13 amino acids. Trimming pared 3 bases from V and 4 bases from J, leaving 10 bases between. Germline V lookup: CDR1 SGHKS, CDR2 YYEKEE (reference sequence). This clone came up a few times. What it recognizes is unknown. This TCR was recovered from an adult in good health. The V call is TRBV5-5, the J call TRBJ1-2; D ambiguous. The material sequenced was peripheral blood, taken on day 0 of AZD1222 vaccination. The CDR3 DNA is TGTGCCAGCAGCTCGGAAGTATCCTATGGCTACACCTTC. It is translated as CASSSEVSYGYTF.